Below, 9 T cell receptor beta chains from the same sample are listed, as sequenced in a study of blood T cells in healthy people across ages. Primed by a sample-barcoded 5' primer and a J-beta primer mix, a second PCR proceeded for about 6 to 11 cycles. One entry per CDR3 protein results from TCRdb running MiXCR on the 5' RACE reads. The table has 600,000 to 800,000 distinct CDR3 sequences, more than 20% seen once; the top ten hold 3.5% to 4%. Sequenced material: blood. The receptors shown here come from a man in his 70s in good health.

This clonotype showed up many times. This rearrangement joins TRBV5-1 to TRBJ2-7; TRBD1 aligns across 8 bases. The V gene's germline CDR1 is SGHRS and CDR2 YFSETQ. The CDR3 consists of 16 residues. The junction had 10 bases not matched to a gene; V was cut back by 0 bases and J by 5 bases. The CDR3 DNA follows: TGCGCCAGCAGCTTGGGCCCAGGGGGCAAGTCCAACGAGCAGTACTTC. It codes for CASSLGPGGKSNEQYF.

Of note for this clonotype: This may be a read error, as it is one base from a much larger clone. V is TRBV12-3 or TRBV12-4 and J is TRBJ2-6; D unclear. The length of the CDR3 is 14 residues. The CDR3: CASNLAPGANVLTF. The CDR3 nucleotides read TGTGCCAGCAATTTAGCTCCTGGGGCCAACGTCCTGACTTTC.

This clonotype occurred a few times. The rearrangement links TRBV18 to TRBJ2-7; TRBD2 matches at 7 bases. Trimming took 0 bases from V and 3 from J; bases not matched to a gene: 5. This CDR3 region has 15 residues. CDR1 and CDR2 from the germline V gene are KGHSH and LQKENI. CDR3 region: CASSPPVQRGYEQYF. DNA of the CDR3: TGTGCCAGCTCACCACCGGTCCAGCGGGGCTACGAGCAGTACTTC.

The chain employs TRBV20-1 and TRBJ1-1; D unclear. Germline CDR1 is DFQATT and CDR2 is SNEGSKA (reference sequence). V lost 5 bases and J lost 1, with 8 bases in between. The CDR3 extends over 12 amino acids. CDR3 bases: TGCAGTGCTCTCGGACGGAACACTGAAGCTTTCTTT. It translates to CSALGRNTEAFF.

As concerns this clonotype: An end of the junction differs from the germline gene, which may be a read error. The chain recombines TRBV5-1 with TRBJ2-7, with D uncertain. Germline lookup yields CDR1 SGHRS and CDR2 YFSETQ. CDR3 length equals 14 residues. The CDR3 region has the DNA TGCGCCAGCAGCTTGGAAAGCCACTCCTGCGAGCAGTACTTC. Residues: CASSLESHSCEQYF.

This clonotype was detected ten times or more. V usage is TRBV6-2 or TRBV6-3 and J usage is TRBJ2-7; weak D call: TRBD2 (5 bases). The CDR3 length is 14 residues. Trimming took 0 bases from V and 4 from J, leaving 10 bases between them. Per the germline V gene, CDR1 is MNHEY and CDR2 is SVGEGT. DNA of the CDR3: TGTGCCAGCAGTTACTCGAGACGGGGATACGAGCAGTACTTC. The encoded protein is CASSYSRRGYEQYF.

This chain links TRBV20-1 with TRBJ2-7, with D tentatively TRBD1 (6 bases). The CDR3 length is 13 residues. From germline, CDR1 is DFQATT and CDR2 SNEGSKA (reference sequence). The V gene lost 6 bases and the J gene lost 0 bases, with 12 bases spanning the gap. Written as DNA, the CDR3 is TGCAGTGCGACGGGACATAACTCCTACGAGCAGTACTTC. Translating gives CSATGHNSYEQYF.

This rearrangement joins TRBV7-9 to TRBJ2-3; D gene unclear. The CDR3 runs 13 residues. The V gene's germline CDR1 is SEHNR and CDR2 FQNEAQ (reference sequence). V lost 0 bases to trimming and J lost 6 bases, with 7 bases between them. CDR3 protein: CASSLASVDTQYF. As DNA, the CDR3 is TGTGCCAGCAGCTTAGCATCGGTGGATACGCAGTATTTT.

The V call is TRBV18, the J call TRBJ2-1; weak D call: TRBD1 (6 bases). This CDR3 spans 16 amino acids. Germline V lookup: CDR1 KGHSH, CDR2 LQKENI. V was trimmed by 1 base and J by 7 bases, leaving 17 bases between them. CDR3 in amino acids: CASSPRSPGVENEQFF. CDR3 bases: TGTGCCAGCTCACCACGTTCGCCAGGGGTGGAGAATGAGCAGTTCTTC. The whole variable domain, filled in from reference TRBV18 and TRBJ2-1, reads NAGVMQNPRHLVRRRGQEARLRCSPMKGHSHVYWYRQLPEEGLKFMVYLQKENIIDESGMPKERFSAEFPKEGPSILRIQQVVRGDSAAYFCASSPRSPGVENEQFFGPGTRLTVL.